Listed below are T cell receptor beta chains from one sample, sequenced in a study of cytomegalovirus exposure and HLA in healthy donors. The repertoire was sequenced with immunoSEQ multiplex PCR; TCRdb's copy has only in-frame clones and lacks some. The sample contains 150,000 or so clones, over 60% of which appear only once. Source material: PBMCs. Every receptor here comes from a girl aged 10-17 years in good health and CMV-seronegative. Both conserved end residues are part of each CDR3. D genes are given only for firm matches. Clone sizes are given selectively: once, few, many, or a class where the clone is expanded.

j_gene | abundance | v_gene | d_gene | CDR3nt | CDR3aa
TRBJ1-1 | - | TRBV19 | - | TGTGCCAGTAGCCCACACCTCGACAGGACAGAGGTCTTTTCTTTCTTT | CASSPHLDRTEVFSFF
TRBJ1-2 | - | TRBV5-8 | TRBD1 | TGTGCCAGCAGCAAGGACAGGGTCTATGGCTACACCTTC | CASSKDRVYGYTF
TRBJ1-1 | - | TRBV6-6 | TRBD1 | TGTGCCATTGAGACAGGGCAAAACACTGAAGCTTTCTTT | CAIETGQNTEAFF
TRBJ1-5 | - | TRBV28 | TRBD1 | TGTGCCAGCAGGGTACAGGGGGCTGGAATTGTGGGCAATCAGCCCCAGCATTTT | CASRVQGAGIVGNQPQHF
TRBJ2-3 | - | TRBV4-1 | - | TGCGCCAGCAGCCAAGGGTCGAGAAGCACAGATACGCAGTATTTT | CASSQGSRSTDTQYF
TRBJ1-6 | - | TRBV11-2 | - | TGTGCCAGCCGCACGGGAGGCATCTCGTATAATTCTCCCCTCCACTTT | CASRTGGISYNSPLHF
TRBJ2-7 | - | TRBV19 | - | TGTGCCAGTAGTTGGGGGGTGAGTAAAGAGCAGTACTTC | CASSWGVSKEQYF
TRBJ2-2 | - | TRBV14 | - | TGTGCCAGCAGATCTCGTCCAGGCACCGGGGAGCTGTTTTTT | CASRSRPGTGELFF
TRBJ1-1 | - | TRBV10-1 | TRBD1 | TGCGCCAGCAGTGAAGGGACAGGGGCTGAAGCTTTCTTT | CASSEGTGAEAFF
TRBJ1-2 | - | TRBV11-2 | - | TGTGCCAGCAGCTCCCTCCAGGGAAAGGATGGCTACACCTTC | CASSSLQGKDGYTF
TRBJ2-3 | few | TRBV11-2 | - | TGTGCCAGCAGCTTCGGCGGTAGCACAGATACGCAGTATTTT | CASSFGGSTDTQYF
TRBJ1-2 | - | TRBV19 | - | TGTGCCAGTAGCTCAGGGGAAGGGCCTTATGGCTACACCTTC | CASSSGEGPYGYTF
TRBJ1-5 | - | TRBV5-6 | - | TGTGCCAGCAGCTTTGGACACCCAAATCAGCCCCAGCATTTT | CASSFGHPNQPQHF
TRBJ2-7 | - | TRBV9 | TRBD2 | TGTGCCAGCAGCGGACCGGGACTAGCCTACGAGCAGTACTTC | CASSGPGLAYEQYF
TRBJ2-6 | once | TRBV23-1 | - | TGCGCCAGCAGTCCAATCCCTAGACTGTCTCTTCTGAGGGCCAACGTCCTGACTTTC | CASSPIPRLSLLRANVLTF
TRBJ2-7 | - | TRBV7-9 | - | TGTGCCAGCAGCCGACAGCAAACCTACGAGCAGTACTTC | CASSRQQTYEQYF
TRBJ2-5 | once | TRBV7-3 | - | TGTGCCAGCAGCTTAGGGCCCCAAGAGACCCAGTACTTC | CASSLGPQETQYF
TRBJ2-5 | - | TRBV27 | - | TGTGCCAGCAGTTTATGGGGCGGAGGGGAAGAGACCCAGTACTTC | CASSLWGGGEETQYF
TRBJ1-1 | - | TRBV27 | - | TGTGCCAGCAGCCAATTGAACACTGAAGCTTTCTTT | CASSQLNTEAFF
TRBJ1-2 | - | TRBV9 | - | TGTGCCAGCAGCGTAGGTTGGAAGGGAGTGCATGGCTACACCTTC | CASSVGWKGVHGYTF
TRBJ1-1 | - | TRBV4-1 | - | TGCGCCAGCAGCCAAGATACTCCCGTGCCGTTAAAGAACACTGAAGCTTTCTTT | CASSQDTPVPLKNTEAFF
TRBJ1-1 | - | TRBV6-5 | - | TGTGCCAGCAGTTCTTTCAGGGGCGAAGCTTTCTTT | CASSSFRGEAFF
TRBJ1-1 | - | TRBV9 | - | TGTGCCAGCGGTGGCCCAACGCCGGGCACTGAAGCTTTCTTT | CASGGPTPGTEAFF
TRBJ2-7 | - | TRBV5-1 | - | TGCGCCAGCAGCTTGGAGCAGGGTTACACCTACGAGCAGTACTTC | CASSLEQGYTYEQYF
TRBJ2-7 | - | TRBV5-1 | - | TGCGCCAGCAGCATGCAGAGGGCCCTTGCCTACGAGCAGTACTTC | CASSMQRALAYEQYF
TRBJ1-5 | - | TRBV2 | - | TGTGCCAGCGATAGTGACAGCGACGATCAGCCCCAGCATTTT | CASDSDSDDQPQHF
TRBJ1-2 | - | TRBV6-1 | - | TGTGCCGGGGGGGGAGGCTATGGCTACACCTTC | CAGGGGYGYTF
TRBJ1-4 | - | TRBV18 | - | TGTGCCAGCTCACCACCGTGGGCGCCTAATGAAAAACTGTTTTTT | CASSPPWAPNEKLFF
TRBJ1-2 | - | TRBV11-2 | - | TGTGCCAGCAGCCCTATGGCGGGGGATGGCTACACCTTC | CASSPMAGDGYTF
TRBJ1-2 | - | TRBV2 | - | TGTGCCAGCAGTGAAGTTATTGGACAGAACTATGGCTACACCTTC | CASSEVIGQNYGYTF
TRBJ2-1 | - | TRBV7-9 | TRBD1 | TGTGCCAGCAGCCTAAAGGTGGGACAGGGCGGTGAGCAGTTCTTC | CASSLKVGQGGEQFF
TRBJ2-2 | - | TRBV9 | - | TGTGCCAGCAGCGCCGCTCATTGGGGGCGGGACACCGGGGAGCTGTTTTTT | CASSAAHWGRDTGELFF
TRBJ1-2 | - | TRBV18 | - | TGTGCCAGCTCACCACCGGGGGGGGGACCCCATATGGTACTCCGCTATGGCTACACCTTC | CASSPPGGGPHMVLRYGYTF
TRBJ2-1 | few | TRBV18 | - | TGTGCCAGCTCGGGGCTCAATGAGCAGTTCTTC | CASSGLNEQFF
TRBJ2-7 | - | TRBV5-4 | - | TGTGCCAGCAGCTTGACCGGGGACTACGAGCAGTACTTC | CASSLTGDYEQYF
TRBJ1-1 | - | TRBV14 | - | TGTGCCAGCAGCGGCCAGGGAATTGAAGCTTTCTTT | CASSGQGIEAFF
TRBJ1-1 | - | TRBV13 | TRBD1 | TGTGCCAGCACCTGGGGACAGGGGATGAACACTGAAGCTTTCTTT | CASTWGQGMNTEAFF
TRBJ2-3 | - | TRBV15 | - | TGTGCCACCAGCAGAGTTCAGGGGAGCACAGATACGCAGTATTTT | CATSRVQGSTDTQYF
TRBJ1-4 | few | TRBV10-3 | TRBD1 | TGTGCCATCAGTGGCACCGGGACAGGGGGCGCGACTAATGAAAAACTGTTTTTT | CAISGTGTGGATNEKLFF
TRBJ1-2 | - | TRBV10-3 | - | TGTGCCATCAGTGGAGTGGGGACTCGCAACTATGGCTACACCTTC | CAISGVGTRNYGYTF
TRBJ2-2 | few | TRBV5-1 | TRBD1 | TGCGCCAGCAGCCAACGGACAGGGAACACCGGGGAGCTGTTTTTT | CASSQRTGNTGELFF
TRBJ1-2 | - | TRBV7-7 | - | TGTGCCAGCAGCTTCCCGGGACACAGAAGGGAGTATGGCTACACCTTC | CASSFPGHRREYGYTF
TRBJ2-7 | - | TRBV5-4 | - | TGTGCCAGCAGCACTTCTGGCTACGAGCAGTACTTC | CASSTSGYEQYF
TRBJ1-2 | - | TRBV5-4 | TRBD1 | TGTGCCAGCAGCGCAGGGGGCGCGGGTTATGGCTACACCTTC | CASSAGGAGYGYTF
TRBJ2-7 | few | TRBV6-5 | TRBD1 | TGTGCCAGCAGTCCGGGACAGGCAACCTACGAGCAGTACTTC | CASSPGQATYEQYF
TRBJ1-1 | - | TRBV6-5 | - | TGTGCCAGCAGTTATTCGGTGAACACTGAAGCTTTCTTT | CASSYSVNTEAFF
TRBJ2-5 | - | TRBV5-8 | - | TGTGCCAGCAGCTTGGGACAAAGAACAGAGACCCAGTACTTC | CASSLGQRTETQYF
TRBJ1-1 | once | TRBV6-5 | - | TGTGCCAGCAGTTACAATCAGGTTAACACTGAAGCTTTCTTT | CASSYNQVNTEAFF
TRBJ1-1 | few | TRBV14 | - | TGTGCCAGCAGCCTCACGGTAAACACTGAAGCTTTCTTT | CASSLTVNTEAFF
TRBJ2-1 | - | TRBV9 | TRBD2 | TGTGCCAGCAGCGTTGTTACTAGCGGGGTAGGTAATGAGCAGTTCTTC | CASSVVTSGVGNEQFF
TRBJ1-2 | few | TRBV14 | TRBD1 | TGTGCCAGCAGCCAACAAGCCGGGACAGGGCTGAACTATGGCTACACCTTC | CASSQQAGTGLNYGYTF
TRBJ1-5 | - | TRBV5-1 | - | TGCGCCAGCAGCTTGGAAGGGGGCAATCAGCCCCAGCATTTT | CASSLEGGNQPQHF
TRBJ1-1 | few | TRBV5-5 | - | TGTGCCAGCACGGGGTCCACTGAAGCTTTCTTT | CASTGSTEAFF